This TCR beta chain was identified in a study of T-cell reconstitution after alpha-beta-depleted transplantation in children. Germline lookup yields CDR1 SNHLY and CDR2 FYNNEI. The V and J ends lost 5 bases and 1 base respectively, with 8 bases between them. This CDR3 spans 13 amino acids. The table lists this clonotype with many counts. It was with unique molecular identifiers that the TCRbeta library was prepared. TCRdb independently ran MiXCR on the PCR reads; one entry per CDR3 protein. This sample has 200,000 to 250,000 distinct CDR3 sequences, with 8.5% to 10% found just once. This TCR derives from a human donor who donated a stem cell graft to a child with acute lymphoblastic leukemia. This sequence joins TRBV2 and TRBJ1-1; D may be TRBD1 (5 bases). The specimen comprised PBMCs from the stem cell graft donor, sampled from the stem cell graft. The CDR3 coding sequence is TGTGCCAGCAGTATCCAGGGGAACACTGAAGCTTTCTTT. It specifies CASSIQGNTEAFF.